The rows below give T cell receptor beta chains drawn from one sample of a study of cytomegalovirus exposure and HLA in healthy donors. TCRdb's copy holds only in-frame clones and misses some; the assay was immunoSEQ multiplex PCR. The repertoire holds fewer than 200,000 clones, about 75% seen once, with about 0.91% in the top ten. Specimen: PBMCs. The receptor source for this set is a woman aged 50 to 60 in good health and CMV-seropositive. The CDR3 runs from the conserved cysteine through the conserved F or W. D genes are given only for firm matches. For some rows the clone size is stated as once, few or many, or as a class when expanded; others skip it.

cdr3_nt,cdr3_aa,d_call,j_call,clone_size,v_call
TGCGCCAGCAGCTTCCAGGGTTTCCAAGAGACCCAGTACTTC,CASSFQGFQETQYF,NA,TRBJ2-5,once,TRBV5-1
TGTGCCAGCAGCCAGACATTTAATCAGCCCCAGCATTTT,CASSQTFNQPQHF,NA,TRBJ1-5,NA,TRBV9
TGTGCCAGCAGTGAAACACAGGGACAGCCCCAGCATTTT,CASSETQGQPQHF,NA,TRBJ1-5,NA,TRBV6-1
TGTGCCTGGAGTGTCGACCCCGGAGGGTTGTATGGCTACACCTTC,CAWSVDPGGLYGYTF,NA,TRBJ1-2,NA,TRBV30
TGTGCCAGCAGCCAAAGAGGGACAGGGGGCAATCAGCCCCAGCATTTT,CASSQRGTGGNQPQHF,TRBD1,TRBJ1-5,NA,TRBV5-6
TGCGCCAGCAGCCCCCGGGAGGGGGTAGACTATGGCTACACCTTC,CASSPREGVDYGYTF,NA,TRBJ1-2,NA,TRBV5-1
TGCGCCAGCAGCTGGAGGGGACAGGGCACAGATACGCAGTATTTT,CASSWRGQGTDTQYF,TRBD1,TRBJ2-3,NA,TRBV5-1
TGCAGCGTTGTCAGGGGTGAAAACATTCAGTACTTC,CSVVRGENIQYF,NA,TRBJ2-4,NA,TRBV29-1
TGTGCCAGCAGTGCGTTCTACAGTGGACAAGTAGCCAAAAACATTCAGTACTTC,CASSAFYSGQVAKNIQYF,NA,TRBJ2-4,NA,TRBV6-1
TGTGCCAGCAGCGGGGGATGGGGGAACTATGGCTACACCTTC,CASSGGWGNYGYTF,NA,TRBJ1-2,NA,TRBV28
TGTGCCAGCAGCCGGGACAGGGGGGGCTCACCCCTCCACTTT,CASSRDRGGSPLHF,TRBD1,TRBJ1-6,NA,TRBV14
TGTGCCAGCAGCATACAAACAGGGGGCAGAACAGATACGCAGTATTTT,CASSIQTGGRTDTQYF,TRBD1,TRBJ2-3,NA,TRBV7-9
TGCAGCGTCCGGACAGGGCAAGAGACCCAGTACTTC,CSVRTGQETQYF,TRBD1,TRBJ2-5,NA,TRBV29-1
TGTGCCAGCAGTGAAGGGTCTAGACTATCAGAGCAGTTCTTC,CASSEGSRLSEQFF,NA,TRBJ2-1,NA,TRBV2
TGTGCCAGCAGCTTGTCCCTAGCGGGGGTCGGTGAGCAGTTCTTC,CASSLSLAGVGEQFF,TRBD2,TRBJ2-1,NA,TRBV5-4
TGTGCCAGCAGCCCGCGGGGAGGCGGCTACACCTTC,CASSPRGGGYTF,NA,TRBJ1-2,NA,TRBV27
TGTGCCAGCAGCCCGAGGGGAGGGGACACTGAAGCTTTCTTT,CASSPRGGDTEAFF,NA,TRBJ1-1,NA,TRBV9
TGTGCCAGCAGCCCTGGCCCAGGCGCGTATGAAGCTTTCTTT,CASSPGPGAYEAFF,NA,TRBJ1-1,once,TRBV7-8
TGTGCCAGCAGCTTAGCAGCGGGGGTAGAGAATGAGCAGTTCTTC,CASSLAAGVENEQFF,TRBD2,TRBJ2-1,NA,TRBV7-2
TGCGCCAGCAGCCAAGAACCCAACAGAAACGAAGCTTTCTTT,CASSQEPNRNEAFF,NA,TRBJ1-1,NA,TRBV4-1
TGTGCCAGCAGCGCCGGGACTAGCGGGAGTTACGAGCAGTACTTC,CASSAGTSGSYEQYF,TRBD2,TRBJ2-7,NA,TRBV9
TGCGCCAGCAGTGAGTCCCTAGCGGAAGTGTACAATGAGCAGTTCTTC,CASSESLAEVYNEQFF,TRBD2,TRBJ2-1,NA,TRBV10-2
TGCGCCAGCAGCCCCCAACATGGGAGCTCCTACGAGCAGTACTTC,CASSPQHGSSYEQYF,NA,TRBJ2-7,NA,TRBV4-1
TGCGCCAGCAGCTTGTACACCCAAAATCAGGAGCAGTTCTTC,CASSLYTQNQEQFF,NA,TRBJ2-1,NA,TRBV5-1
TGTGCCAGCGGAGTACTCAGGGGCCAAGCTTTCTTT,CASGVLRGQAFF,NA,TRBJ1-1,NA,TRBV7-2
TGCAGCGTCCAAGGGACTGCCGACAATGAGCAGTTCTTC,CSVQGTADNEQFF,NA,TRBJ2-1,few,TRBV29-1
TGTGCCAGCAGTGAAGCCCGACTAGCGGGCCCAGATACGCAGTATTTT,CASSEARLAGPDTQYF,TRBD2,TRBJ2-3,NA,TRBV6-1
TGTGCCAGCAGTTCCGGACAGATCAGGAGGGATACGCAGTATTTT,CASSSGQIRRDTQYF,NA,TRBJ2-3,NA,TRBV6-5
TGTGCCAGCAGCTTGCGGGCCGGACAGACGCCCGGGGAGCTGTTTTTT,CASSLRAGQTPGELFF,NA,TRBJ2-2,NA,TRBV7-9
TGCGCCAGCAGCTTGGCGCCAGGTGTCTCAATGGGCTACACCTTC,CASSLAPGVSMGYTF,NA,TRBJ1-2,once,TRBV5-1
TGCACCAGCAGCCAAGAGTGGGGCGTCAATCAGCCCCAGCATTTT,CTSSQEWGVNQPQHF,NA,TRBJ1-5,NA,TRBV1
TGTGCCAGCAGCCCAGGGCAGAGAAGAACTGGAAACACCATATATTTT,CASSPGQRRTGNTIYF,NA,TRBJ1-3,NA,TRBV6-6
TGTGCCAGCGGCTTAGCGGGGGACAATGAGCAGTTCTTC,CASGLAGDNEQFF,TRBD2,TRBJ2-1,NA,TRBV25-1
TGTGCCAGCAGTGGGGACTATCCACCCCTCCACTTT,CASSGDYPPLHF,NA,TRBJ1-6,NA,TRBV2
TGTGCCAGCAGCGTTCGGGTCTCCAACTCTGAAGCTTTCTTT,CASSVRVSNSEAFF,NA,TRBJ1-1,NA,TRBV9
TGTGCCAGCAGCGCCCTAGCGGGGTTCTACAATGAGCAGTTCTTC,CASSALAGFYNEQFF,TRBD2,TRBJ2-1,few,TRBV7-9
TGTGCCAGTAATGACGGGAGCTCCTATAATTCACCCCTCCACTTT,CASNDGSSYNSPLHF,NA,TRBJ1-6,NA,TRBV19
TGTGCCAGCGTCGCAGGCCCGATGAACACTGAAGCTTTCTTT,CASVAGPMNTEAFF,NA,TRBJ1-1,NA,TRBV28
TGTGCCAGCAGCTTACAGGGGTCACGGCGTTCAGATACGCAGTATTTT,CASSLQGSRRSDTQYF,TRBD1,TRBJ2-3,NA,TRBV5-4
TGTGCTAGTGGTAAAGGGGACAGTAGCAATCAGCCCCAGCATTTT,CASGKGDSSNQPQHF,TRBD1,TRBJ1-5,NA,TRBV12-5
TGTGCCAGCTCACCCGGTCGCCAGCGGGACTACAATGAGCAGTTCTTC,CASSPGRQRDYNEQFF,TRBD2,TRBJ2-1,few,TRBV18
TGTGCCAGTACCTACGGGACAGGGCTTAATGAAAAACTGTTTTTT,CASTYGTGLNEKLFF,TRBD1,TRBJ1-4,NA,TRBV19
TGTGCCAGCACTATCAGCGGGGGAGTCCCAGATACGCAGTATTTT,CASTISGGVPDTQYF,TRBD2,TRBJ2-3,NA,TRBV2
TGTGCCAGCAGCCTAAGTACAGGGGGGTACACTGAAGCTTTCTTT,CASSLSTGGYTEAFF,TRBD1,TRBJ1-1,NA,TRBV7-9
TGTGCCAGCAGCGCACCCCTACGGGGGTGGGGCTACACCTTC,CASSAPLRGWGYTF,NA,TRBJ1-2,once,TRBV5-4
TGCAGCGCACAGGGGGGCGAAGAGACCCAGTACTTC,CSAQGGEETQYF,TRBD1,TRBJ2-5,NA,TRBV29-1